The rows below give T cell receptor beta chains drawn from one sample of a study of T cell responses to AZD1222 COVID-19 vaccine. Method: immunoSEQ multiplex PCR; TCRdb's copy keeps in-frame clones and lacks some. Here the sample spans 95,000 to 150,000 clones, under 85% being singletons. Sequencing used peripheral blood, obtained on day 0 of AZD1222 vaccination. The receptors were gathered from an adult in good health. The CDR3 runs from the conserved cysteine through the conserved F or W. The D gene is left open where the match is weak. Clone size is not always given. Where it is, it says once, few, many or a class for expanded clones.

V gene: TRBV11-2; D gene: -; clone size: -; J gene: TRBJ2-3; CDR3 protein: CASSLEGGVTDTQYF; CDR3 DNA: TGTGCCAGCAGCTTAGAGGGCGGGGTAACAGATACGCAGTATTTT
V gene: TRBV7-2; D gene: TRBD1; clone size: -; J gene: TRBJ1-1; CDR3 protein: CASSLGDRATEAFF; CDR3 DNA: TGTGCCAGCAGCTTGGGGGACAGGGCCACTGAAGCTTTCTTT
V gene: TRBV19; D gene: -; clone size: -; J gene: TRBJ1-1; CDR3 protein: CASSIDLSTEAFF; CDR3 DNA: TGTGCCAGTAGTATAGATCTGTCCACTGAAGCTTTCTTT
V gene: TRBV27; D gene: -; clone size: -; J gene: TRBJ1-4; CDR3 protein: CASSLGGGEKLFF; CDR3 DNA: TGTGCCAGCAGTTTGGGGGGAGGAGAAAAACTGTTTTTT
V gene: TRBV4-2; D gene: -; clone size: -; J gene: TRBJ2-7; CDR3 protein: CASSQVMGTSYEQYF; CDR3 DNA: TGTGCCAGCAGCCAAGTGATGGGAACCTCCTACGAGCAGTACTTC
V gene: TRBV3-1/TRBV3-2; D gene: -; clone size: -; J gene: TRBJ1-2; CDR3 protein: CASSQDRGRGGYTF; CDR3 DNA: TGTGCCAGCAGCCAAGATCGGGGACGGGGTGGCTACACCTTC
V gene: TRBV4-3; D gene: TRBD1; clone size: once; J gene: TRBJ1-4; CDR3 protein: CASSQEGDRGIEKLFF; CDR3 DNA: TGCGCCAGCAGCCAAGAGGGGGACAGGGGGATTGAAAAACTGTTTTTT
V gene: TRBV5-1; D gene: TRBD2; clone size: few; J gene: TRBJ2-3; CDR3 protein: CASSLGLAHLTDTQYF; CDR3 DNA: TGCGCCAGCAGCTTGGGACTAGCCCACCTCACAGATACGCAGTATTTT
V gene: TRBV5-1; D gene: -; clone size: -; J gene: TRBJ1-2; CDR3 protein: CASSLTGIYGYTF; CDR3 DNA: TGCGCCAGCAGCTTGACGGGAATCTATGGCTACACCTTC
V gene: TRBV19; D gene: -; clone size: -; J gene: TRBJ1-4; CDR3 protein: CASSGPRTNNEKLFF; CDR3 DNA: TGTGCCAGTAGTGGTCCGCGGACGAATAATGAAAAACTGTTTTTT
V gene: TRBV2; D gene: -; clone size: -; J gene: TRBJ2-7; CDR3 protein: CASSEWSSYEQYF; CDR3 DNA: TGTGCCAGCAGTGAATGGTCGTCCTACGAGCAGTACTTC
V gene: TRBV5-1; D gene: -; clone size: few; J gene: TRBJ2-5; CDR3 protein: CASSTGSWRQETQYF; CDR3 DNA: TGCGCCAGCAGCACTGGATCCTGGAGGCAAGAGACCCAGTACTTC
V gene: TRBV25-1; D gene: -; clone size: -; J gene: TRBJ1-1; CDR3 protein: CASTDGRAEAFF; CDR3 DNA: TGTGCCAGCACCGACGGGAGGGCTGAAGCTTTCTTT
V gene: TRBV18; D gene: -; clone size: -; J gene: TRBJ2-7; CDR3 protein: CASSPMGDGAYEQYF; CDR3 DNA: TGTGCCAGCTCACCAATGGGGGATGGGGCCTACGAGCAGTACTTC
V gene: TRBV27; D gene: -; clone size: once; J gene: TRBJ1-2; CDR3 protein: CASSLSGVYGYTF; CDR3 DNA: TGTGCCAGCAGTTTATCAGGCGTCTATGGCTACACCTTC
V gene: TRBV2; D gene: TRBD1; clone size: -; J gene: TRBJ2-1; CDR3 protein: CAKGQGGYNEQFF; CDR3 DNA: TGTGCCAAGGGACAGGGGGGATACAATGAGCAGTTCTTC
V gene: TRBV9; D gene: -; clone size: -; J gene: TRBJ2-7; CDR3 protein: CASSVSDSPYEQYF; CDR3 DNA: TGTGCCAGCAGCGTATCTGACAGTCCCTACGAGCAGTACTTC
V gene: TRBV9; D gene: -; clone size: -; J gene: TRBJ1-4; CDR3 protein: CASSVDGQSNEKLFF; CDR3 DNA: TGTGCCAGCAGCGTAGACGGACAGAGTAATGAAAAACTGTTTTTT
V gene: TRBV7-3; D gene: -; clone size: -; J gene: TRBJ2-7; CDR3 protein: CASSPKGQRNYEQYF; CDR3 DNA: TGTGCCAGCAGCCCGAAAGGACAGAGGAACTACGAGCAGTACTTC
V gene: TRBV3-1/TRBV3-2; D gene: -; clone size: -; J gene: TRBJ1-2; CDR3 protein: CASSQGQGNGYTF; CDR3 DNA: TGTGCCAGCAGCCAAGGGCAGGGCAATGGCTACACCTTC
V gene: TRBV5-1; D gene: -; clone size: -; J gene: TRBJ1-2; CDR3 protein: CASSLGGNYGYTF; CDR3 DNA: TGCGCCAGCAGCTTGGGAGGAAACTATGGCTACACCTTC
V gene: TRBV5-1; D gene: -; clone size: -; J gene: TRBJ2-7; CDR3 protein: CASSLEPYEQYF; CDR3 DNA: TGCGCCAGCAGCTTGGAACCCTACGAGCAGTACTTC
V gene: TRBV30; D gene: TRBD2; clone size: -; J gene: TRBJ2-3; CDR3 protein: CAWSVGLADKDTQYF; CDR3 DNA: TGTGCCTGGAGTGTCGGGCTAGCGGATAAGGATACGCAGTATTTT
V gene: TRBV7-2; D gene: TRBD2; clone size: -; J gene: TRBJ2-3; CDR3 protein: CASSLAPIAGTSTDTQYF; CDR3 DNA: TGTGCCAGCAGCTTAGCGCCAATAGCGGGGACCTCCACAGATACGCAGTATTTT
V gene: TRBV28; D gene: -; clone size: -; J gene: TRBJ1-1; CDR3 protein: CASSPAENMNTEAFF; CDR3 DNA: TGTGCCAGCAGCCCTGCAGAAAACATGAACACTGAAGCTTTCTTT
V gene: TRBV28; D gene: -; clone size: -; J gene: TRBJ1-2; CDR3 protein: CASSLGDYGYTF; CDR3 DNA: TGTGCCAGCAGTTTGGGAGACTATGGCTACACCTTC
V gene: TRBV5-4; D gene: -; clone size: -; J gene: TRBJ2-2; CDR3 protein: CASSGAGANTGELFF; CDR3 DNA: TGTGCCAGCAGCGGGGCGGGGGCCAACACCGGGGAGCTGTTTTTT
V gene: TRBV27; D gene: TRBD1; clone size: -; J gene: TRBJ1-2; CDR3 protein: CASSLTGQGNYGYTF; CDR3 DNA: TGTGCCAGCAGTTTAACCGGACAGGGGAACTATGGCTACACCTTC
V gene: TRBV18; D gene: -; clone size: -; J gene: TRBJ1-1; CDR3 protein: CASSHGKVNTEAFF; CDR3 DNA: TGTGCCAGCTCACACGGGAAAGTCAACACTGAAGCTTTCTTT
V gene: TRBV4-1; D gene: -; clone size: -; J gene: TRBJ2-5; CDR3 protein: CASSPRRSSEQETQYF; CDR3 DNA: TGCGCCAGCAGCCCCAGGCGATCCTCGGAGCAAGAGACCCAGTACTTC
V gene: TRBV5-1; D gene: TRBD1; clone size: -; J gene: TRBJ1-6; CDR3 protein: CASSLGDRGNSPLHF; CDR3 DNA: TGCGCCAGCAGCTTGGGGGACAGGGGAAATTCACCCCTCCACTTT
V gene: TRBV28; D gene: -; clone size: -; J gene: TRBJ1-1; CDR3 protein: CASIRTFGGTEAFF; CDR3 DNA: TGTGCCAGCATTCGTACATTTGGGGGCACTGAAGCTTTCTTT
V gene: TRBV4-3; D gene: -; clone size: few; J gene: TRBJ1-2; CDR3 protein: CASSQEGARYGYTF; CDR3 DNA: TGCGCCAGCAGCCAAGAAGGTGCCCGTTATGGCTACACCTTC
V gene: TRBV11-2; D gene: TRBD1; clone size: -; J gene: TRBJ1-5; CDR3 protein: CASSPQGVNQPQHF; CDR3 DNA: TGTGCCAGCAGCCCCCAGGGGGTCAATCAGCCCCAGCATTTT
V gene: TRBV11-3; D gene: -; clone size: -; J gene: TRBJ2-1; CDR3 protein: CASSLLGRTNNEQFF; CDR3 DNA: TGTGCCAGCAGCTTGTTGGGGAGAACCAACAATGAGCAGTTCTTC
V gene: TRBV5-1; D gene: -; clone size: -; J gene: TRBJ2-6; CDR3 protein: CASSPPGTPTSGANVLTF; CDR3 DNA: TGCGCCAGCAGCCCACCCGGGACTCCGACCTCTGGGGCCAACGTCCTGACTTTC
V gene: TRBV30; D gene: -; clone size: -; J gene: TRBJ2-3; CDR3 protein: CAWSVRRGDTQYF; CDR3 DNA: TGTGCCTGGAGTGTGCGGAGGGGAGATACGCAGTATTTT
V gene: TRBV5-1; D gene: TRBD2; clone size: -; J gene: TRBJ2-7; CDR3 protein: CASSPGLAEPYEQYF; CDR3 DNA: TGCGCCAGCAGCCCGGGACTAGCGGAACCCTACGAGCAGTACTTC
V gene: TRBV11-2; D gene: TRBD2; clone size: -; J gene: TRBJ2-7; CDR3 protein: CASSLSLAGAHEQYF; CDR3 DNA: TGTGCCAGCAGCTTGTCGTTGGCGGGAGCCCACGAGCAGTACTTC
V gene: TRBV7-8; D gene: -; clone size: -; J gene: TRBJ2-3; CDR3 protein: CASSLVRGPDTQYF; CDR3 DNA: TGTGCCAGCAGCTTAGTGCGGGGGCCGGATACGCAGTATTTT
V gene: TRBV5-1; D gene: -; clone size: -; J gene: TRBJ2-2; CDR3 protein: CASSSIPGSPTGELFF; CDR3 DNA: TGCGCCAGCAGCTCCATCCCCGGGTCACCTACCGGGGAGCTGTTTTTT
V gene: TRBV28; D gene: -; clone size: -; J gene: TRBJ1-4; CDR3 protein: CATKGGAFEKLFF; CDR3 DNA: TGTGCAACGAAGGGGGGGGCATTTGAAAAACTGTTTTTT
V gene: TRBV2; D gene: TRBD2; clone size: -; J gene: TRBJ2-5; CDR3 protein: CASSAERGGTQYF; CDR3 DNA: TGTGCCAGCAGTGCGGAGCGGGGCGGGACCCAGTACTTC
V gene: TRBV5-1; D gene: TRBD1; clone size: few; J gene: TRBJ2-2; CDR3 protein: CASCTTGTANTGELFF; CDR3 DNA: TGCGCCAGCTGTACAACCGGGACAGCGAACACCGGGGAGCTGTTTTTT
V gene: TRBV6-4; D gene: -; clone size: many; J gene: TRBJ2-2; CDR3 protein: CASSPRGVGELFF; CDR3 DNA: TGTGCCAGCAGTCCAAGGGGCGTCGGGGAGCTGTTTTTT
V gene: TRBV19; D gene: TRBD1; clone size: many; J gene: TRBJ2-5; CDR3 protein: CASSPTGRETQYF; CDR3 DNA: TGTGCCAGTAGCCCGACAGGGCGAGAGACCCAGTACTTC
V gene: TRBV6-5; D gene: TRBD1; clone size: -; J gene: TRBJ2-5; CDR3 protein: CASSFLQGAGETQYF; CDR3 DNA: TGTGCCAGCAGTTTCTTACAGGGGGCAGGGGAGACCCAGTACTTC
V gene: TRBV3-1/TRBV3-2; D gene: -; clone size: once; J gene: TRBJ1-5; CDR3 protein: CASSPEYYGIQPQHF; CDR3 DNA: TGTGCCAGCAGCCCCGAGTATTACGGGATTCAGCCCCAGCATTTT
V gene: TRBV10-2; D gene: -; clone size: -; J gene: TRBJ1-2; CDR3 protein: CASSEGLGYTF; CDR3 DNA: TGCGCCAGCAGTGAAGGGTTGGGCTACACCTTC
V gene: TRBV11-3; D gene: -; clone size: -; J gene: TRBJ2-7; CDR3 protein: CASSLGRQAPAYEQYF; CDR3 DNA: TGTGCCAGCAGCTTAGGTCGCCAGGCACCCGCCTACGAGCAGTACTTC
V gene: TRBV5-6; D gene: TRBD1; clone size: -; J gene: TRBJ1-1; CDR3 protein: CASSFLQGAWEAFF; CDR3 DNA: TGTGCCAGCAGCTTCCTACAGGGGGCCTGGGAAGCTTTCTTT
V gene: TRBV7-2; D gene: TRBD1; clone size: -; J gene: TRBJ2-7; CDR3 protein: CASSIQGPYEQYF; CDR3 DNA: TGTGCCAGCAGCATACAGGGGCCCTACGAGCAGTACTTC
V gene: TRBV19; D gene: TRBD2; clone size: few; J gene: TRBJ2-3; CDR3 protein: CASSITPGGYTDTQYF; CDR3 DNA: TGTGCCAGTAGTATAACCCCGGGGGGATACACAGATACGCAGTATTTT
V gene: TRBV19; D gene: TRBD2; clone size: -; J gene: TRBJ2-4; CDR3 protein: CASPGGFTKNIQYF; CDR3 DNA: TGTGCCAGTCCCGGGGGGTTTACAAAAAACATTCAGTACTTC
V gene: TRBV4-1; D gene: TRBD1; clone size: -; J gene: TRBJ1-6; CDR3 protein: CASSQESTGLSSPLHF; CDR3 DNA: TGCGCCAGCAGCCAAGAATCGACAGGGTTGAGTTCACCCCTCCACTTT
V gene: TRBV9; D gene: -; clone size: -; J gene: TRBJ2-2; CDR3 protein: CASSTTGRTNTGELFF; CDR3 DNA: TGTGCCAGCAGCACGACGGGACGCACGAACACCGGGGAGCTGTTTTTT
V gene: TRBV7-6; D gene: -; clone size: once; J gene: TRBJ1-1; CDR3 protein: CASSLAVSPAQGFAEAFF; CDR3 DNA: TGTGCCAGCAGCTTAGCGGTGTCTCCGGCCCAGGGTTTCGCTGAAGCTTTCTTT
V gene: TRBV7-2; D gene: -; clone size: -; J gene: TRBJ1-1; CDR3 protein: CASSLDLGGTEAFF; CDR3 DNA: TGTGCCAGCAGCTTAGATTTAGGGGGAACTGAAGCTTTCTTT